This TCR beta chain stems from a study of T cells in localized non-small cell lung cancer. There are 16 residues in the CDR3. Measured with immunoSEQ multiplex PCR; TCRdb has only the in-frame clones, and not every one. The profile covers 5,400 or so clones, with about 85% appearing a single time and around 7.8% taken by the ten largest. There are a few counts of this clone. The TCR comes from a woman aged 40-75 years with stage II lung adenocarcinoma. The sample here was PBMCs, taken before any cancer treatment. The gene calls are TRBV21-1 and TRBJ2-7; the D call TRBD1 from the table was never checked on the DNA. TRBV21-1 represents a pseudogene. The CDR3 DNA reads TGTGCCAGCAGCAAAGCGGGGCAGGAGTTCTCCTACGAGCAGTACTTC. It codes for CASSKAGQEFSYEQYF.